The T cell receptor beta chain described here comes from a study of blood T cell repertoires in COVID-19. At the level of the study: Acute and convalescent COVID-19 samples came from the United States, Italy and Spain. From T cells, B-cell-depleted T cells, or PBMCs came the material, which was cDNA or gDNA.

V was pared by 3 bases and J by 6 bases, with 10 bases between. Germline V gives CDR1 SGHRS, CDR2 YFSETQ. The CDR3 is made up of 13 amino acids. Original data processing: Reference gene primers were amplified, and this amplification served to estimate nucleated cell counts. Data came from immunoSEQ multiplex PCR; TCRdb stores just in-frame clones and leaves some out. The DNA was the basis for D and trimming; V, J and clone size are from that table. The sample has roughly 86,000 clones, approximately 82% seen once. Source material: peripheral blood. V gene TRBV5-1 combines with J gene TRBJ2-1; D unresolved. This receptor was taken from a human donor in a cohort sampled during active COVID-19. CDR3: CASSYEPLNEQFF. DNA for the CDR3: TGCGCCAGCAGCTACGAGCCCCTCAATGAGCAGTTCTTC.